The clone carrying this TCR beta chain was recorded at least ten times. Antigen specificity is unknown. This record comes from a study of neurological immune-mediated disorders. Study-wide results and limits: HTLV-1-associated myelopathy ranked highest for TCR clonal expansion and multiple sclerosis lowest, beneath healthy controls.

V gave up 2 bases and J gave up 1 base; unmatched junction bases: 5. CDR3 length equals 15 residues. Germline-derived CDR1 and CDR2 are SNHLY and FYNNEI. The cDNA was synthesized by 5'RACE incorporating 10-nucleotide random UMIs. TCRdb used MiXCR to reprocess the 5' RACE reads, holding one entry per CDR3 protein. The sample holds roughly 62,000 distinct CDR3 sequences, less than 4% seen once. The sample consisted of PBMCs. The receptor's source is a woman aged 50 to 65 with multiple sclerosis. The chain has TRBV2 and TRBJ2-7; 7 bases line up with TRBD1. CDR3 sequence reads: CASSESPGQSYEQYF. The CDR3 DNA follows: TGTGCCAGCAGTGAATCGCCGGGACAGTCCTACGAGCAGTACTTC. Full variable domain (missing parts from reference TRBV2 and TRBJ2-7): EPEVTQTPSHQVTQMGQEVILRCVPISNHLYFYWYRQILGQKVEFLVSFYNNEISEKSEIFDDQFSVERPDGSNFTLKIRSTKLEDSAMYFCASSESPGQSYEQYFGPGTRLTVT.